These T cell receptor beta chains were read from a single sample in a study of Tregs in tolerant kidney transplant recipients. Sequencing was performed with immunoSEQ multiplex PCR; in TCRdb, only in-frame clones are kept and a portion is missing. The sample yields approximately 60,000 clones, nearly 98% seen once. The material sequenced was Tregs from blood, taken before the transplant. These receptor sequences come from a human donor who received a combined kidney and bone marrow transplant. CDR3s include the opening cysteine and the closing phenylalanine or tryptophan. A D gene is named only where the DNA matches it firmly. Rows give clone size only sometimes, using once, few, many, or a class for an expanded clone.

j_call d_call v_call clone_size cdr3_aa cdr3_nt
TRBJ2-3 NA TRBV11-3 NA CASSLASAIDTQYF TGTGCCAGCAGCTTAGCTAGTGCTATCGATACGCAGTATTTT
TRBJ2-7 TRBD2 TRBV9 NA CASSVGLAGTYEQYF TGTGCCAGCAGCGTAGGACTAGCGGGGACCTACGAGCAGTACTTC
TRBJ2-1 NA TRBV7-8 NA CASSLGQHNEQFF TGTGCCAGCAGCTTAGGACAGCACAATGAGCAGTTCTTC
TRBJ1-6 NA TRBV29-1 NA CSVEAVQGYNSPLHF TGCAGCGTTGAAGCCGTACAGGGTTATAATTCACCCCTCCACTTT
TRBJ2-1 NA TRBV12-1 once CASTTTLAGSYNEQFF TGTGCCAGCACCACGACCCTAGCGGGGTCCTACAATGAGCAGTTCTTC
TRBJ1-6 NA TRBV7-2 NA CASSPPSVSPLHF TGTGCCAGCAGCCCACCCTCAGTCTCACCCCTCCACTTT
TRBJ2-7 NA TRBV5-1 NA CASSFFGGPGNEQYF TGCGCCAGCAGCTTCTTTGGCGGGCCCGGGAACGAGCAGTACTTC
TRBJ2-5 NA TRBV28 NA CASSTQETQYF TGTGCCAGCAGTACACAAGAGACCCAGTACTTC
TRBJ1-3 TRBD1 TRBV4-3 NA CASSPRGTARNTIYF TGCGCCAGCAGCCCACGGGGGACAGCCCGAAACACCATATATTTT
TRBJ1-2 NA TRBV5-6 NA CASSRRFLPGLGYGYTF TGTGCCAGCAGCCGCCGTTTCCTCCCAGGGTTGGGGTATGGCTACACCTTC
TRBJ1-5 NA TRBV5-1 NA CASSWTVNQPQHF TGCGCCAGCAGCTGGACAGTCAATCAGCCCCAGCATTTT
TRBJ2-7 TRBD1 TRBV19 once CASSTTGTGSYEQYF TGTGCCAGTAGTACTACCGGGACAGGAAGCTACGAGCAGTACTTC
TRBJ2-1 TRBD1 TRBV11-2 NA CASRFRQGNEQFF TGTGCCAGCAGGTTCCGACAGGGCAATGAGCAGTTCTTC
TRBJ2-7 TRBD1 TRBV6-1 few CASSERTGGYEQYF TGTGCCAGCAGTGAGAGGACAGGGGGCTACGAGCAGTACTTC
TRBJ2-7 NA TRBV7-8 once CASSLFGGYEQYF TGTGCCAGCAGCCTTTTCGGGGGCTACGAGCAGTACTTC
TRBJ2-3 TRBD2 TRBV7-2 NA CATARTSPDTQYF TGTGCCACCGCTCGGACTAGCCCCGATACGCAGTATTTT
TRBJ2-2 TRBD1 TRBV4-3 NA CASSLDRANTGELFF TGCGCCAGCAGCCTCGACAGGGCGAACACCGGGGAGCTGTTTTTT
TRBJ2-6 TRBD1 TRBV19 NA CASSLNRGPQSSGANVLTF TGTGCCAGTAGTCTAAACAGGGGTCCTCAGAGCTCTGGGGCCAACGTCCTGACTTTC
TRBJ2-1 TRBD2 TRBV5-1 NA CASSLLTSGSHEQFF TGCGCCAGCAGTCTCTTGACTAGCGGGAGCCATGAGCAGTTCTTC
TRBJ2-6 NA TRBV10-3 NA CASTGDPGANVLTF TGTGCCAGCACAGGCGACCCTGGGGCCAACGTCCTGACTTTC
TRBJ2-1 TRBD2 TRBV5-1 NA CASSLRLAGGHNEQFF TGCGCCAGCAGCTTAAGACTAGCGGGGGGGCACAATGAGCAGTTCTTC
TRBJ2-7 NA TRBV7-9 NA CASSLDFQGYEQYF TGTGCCAGCAGCTTAGATTTCCAGGGCTACGAGCAGTACTTC
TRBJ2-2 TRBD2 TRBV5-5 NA CASSFGLAANTGELFF TGTGCCAGCAGCTTTGGACTAGCGGCGAACACCGGGGAGCTGTTTTTT
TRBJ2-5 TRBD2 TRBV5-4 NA CASRPGGWRGNQETQYF TGTGCCAGCAGACCTGGCGGGTGGCGGGGGAACCAAGAGACCCAGTACTTC
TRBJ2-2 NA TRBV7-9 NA CASIYSTGELFF TGTGCCAGCATCTACTCCACCGGGGAGCTGTTTTTT
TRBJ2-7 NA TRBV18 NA CASSPGREVYEQYF TGTGCCAGCTCACCAGGCAGGGAAGTCTACGAGCAGTACTTC
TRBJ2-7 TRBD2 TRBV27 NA CASRLLAGAYEQYF TGTGCCAGCAGGCTCCTAGCGGGAGCGTACGAGCAGTACTTC
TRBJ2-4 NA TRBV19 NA CASRELQGAKNIQYF TGTGCCAGTAGAGAATTACAGGGCGCCAAAAACATTCAGTACTTC
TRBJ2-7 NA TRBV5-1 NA CASSSGYEQYF TGCGCCAGCAGCTCAGGGTACGAGCAGTACTTC
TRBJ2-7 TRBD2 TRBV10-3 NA CAIRLAGSYEQYF TGTGCCATCAGGCTAGCGGGAAGCTACGAGCAGTACTTC
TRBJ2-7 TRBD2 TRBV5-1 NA CASSPGLAGVYEQYF TGCGCCAGCAGCCCAGGACTAGCGGGAGTCTACGAGCAGTACTTC
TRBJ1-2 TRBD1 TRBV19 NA CASAYFARSGQGRGYTF TGTGCCAGTGCATATTTCGCTCGAAGCGGACAGGGGAGGGGCTACACCTTC
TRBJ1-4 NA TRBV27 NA CASSLLGVGEKLFF TGTGCCAGCAGTTTGTTGGGAGTTGGTGAAAAACTGTTTTTT
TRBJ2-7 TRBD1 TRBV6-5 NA CASNSPGGHEQYF TGTGCCAGCAATAGTCCAGGGGGTCACGAGCAGTACTTC
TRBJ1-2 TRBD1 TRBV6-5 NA CASSSRTGGFGYTF TGTGCCAGCAGTTCTCGGACAGGAGGATTTGGCTACACCTTC
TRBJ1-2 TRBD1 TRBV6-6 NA CASSRQGTDYGYTF TGTGCCAGCAGCAGACAGGGGACGGATTATGGCTACACCTTC
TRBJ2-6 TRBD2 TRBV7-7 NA CASSSGGFSGANVLTF TGTGCCAGCAGCTCCGGGGGGTTCTCTGGGGCCAACGTCCTGACTTTC
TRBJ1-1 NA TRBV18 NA CASSPNTGGRLTAFF TGTGCCAGCTCACCAAACACGGGGGGCAGGTTGACGGCTTTCTTT